Below, 3 T cell receptor beta chains from the same sample are listed, as sequenced in a study of beta chain features in type 1 diabetes. All of the isolated RNA was reverse transcribed, so expressed TCRB transcripts were sequenced. TCRdb's copy holds only in-frame clones and misses some; the assay was immunoSEQ multiplex PCR. The data hold 250,000 to 350,000 clones, with 14% observed a single time. The sequenced material came from central memory CD4+ T cells from blood. The receptors shown here come from a man younger than 40 in good health.

This clone was found a few times. The gene calls are TRBV4-1 and TRBJ2-7, with 7 bases that match TRBD2. CDR3 length: 16 residues. Trimming removed 0 bases from V and 6 bases from J; junction bases left unmatched: 11. Looked up from germline, CDR1 is MGHRA and CDR2 is YSYEKL. The CDR3 DNA reads as TGCGCCAGCAGCCAAGATCGGAGGGACTATATTCCCGAGCAGTACTTC. It codes for CASSQDRRDYIPEQYF.

The chain carries TRBV30 and TRBJ2-3, with TRBD1 matching over 7 bases. Germline V gives CDR1 GTSNPN, CDR2 SVGIG (reference sequence). The length of the CDR3 is 12 residues. Trimming at V came to 8 bases and at J to 5 bases, leaving 7 bases not matched to a gene. The CDR3 DNA sequence: TGTGCCCATACGACAGGGAGAGATACGCAGTATTTT. This gives the protein CAHTTGRDTQYF.

This clone appeared a few times. This rearrangement joins TRBV7-9 to TRBJ2-1; TRBD2 matches 8 bases. The germline V gene encodes CDR1 SEHNR and CDR2 FQNEAQ (reference sequence). V shed 2 bases and J 1 base; nucleotides not matched to a gene: 10. This CDR3 comprises 18 residues. The CDR3 reads CASSLHGTSGPSYNEQFF. The CDR3 coding sequence is TGTGCCAGCAGCTTACACGGTACTAGCGGCCCATCCTACAATGAGCAGTTCTTC.